This T cell receptor beta chain emerged from a study of blood T cell repertoires in COVID-19. Clones were sequenced by immunoSEQ multiplex PCR, and TCRdb holds only the in-frame ones, with some missing. The sample includes fewer than 350,000 clones, about nine tenths of them seen just once. V lost 2 bases, J lost 8 bases, and 6 bases stayed unmatched. The CDR3 is 15 residues long. Per the germline V gene, CDR1 is SGHTA and CDR2 is FQGNSA. The chain recombines TRBV7-2 with TRBJ1-6; 7 positions match TRBD1. Sequencing was performed on peripheral blood. This receptor was taken from a man aged 35 to 55 with active or convalescent COVID-19. The CDR3 region is CASSLRGGRDSPLHF. Here the CDR3 DNA reads TGTGCCAGCAGCTTACGAGGGGGCAGGGATTCACCCCTCCACTTT.